Below, 4 T cell receptor beta chains from the same sample are listed, as sequenced in a study of T cells in Graves' hyperthyroidism and ophthalmopathy. Amplification targeted TCR beta CDR3 regions from RNA transcripts. Using the HTBI primer set, a first-round RT-PCR was run on the TCR CDR3. One entry per CDR3 protein, called by TCRdb with MiXCR from the multiplex PCR reads. The sample consists of roughly 400,000 distinct CDR3 sequences, 25% of them appearing once. The sequenced sample consisted of blood. These TCRs come from a man aged 50 or older with Graves' hyperthyroidism.

The rearrangement uses TRBV6-1 and TRBJ1-5; D gene uncertain. The CDR3 sequence is 12 residues long. Per germline, CDR1 MNHNS and CDR2 SASEGT. The V end lost 7 bases, the J end lost 11 bases, and 15 bases lay between the germline ends. The CDR3 nucleotides are TGTGCCAGCAAAGACCGGGCGTCGGCCCAGCATTTT. This sequence encodes CASKDRASAQHF.

This clonotype has at least ten counts. The chain combines TRBV5-1 with TRBJ1-2; D perhaps matches TRBD1 (6 bases). Looked up from germline, CDR1 is SGHRS and CDR2 is YFSETQ. The length of the CDR3 is 15 residues. Trimming cost V 3 bases and J 6 bases, with 18 bases left between them. CDR3 protein: CASSSTPTGWDGYTF. CDR3 DNA: TGCGCCAGCAGCTCAACTCCGACAGGATGGGATGGCTACACCTTC.

V usage is TRBV10-3 and J usage is TRBJ1-1; TRBD1 matches 8 bases. The germline V gene has CDR1 ENHRY and CDR2 SYGVKD. The CDR3 is 13 amino acids. The V gene end was trimmed by 6 bases and the J gene end by 6 bases; junction bases not matched to a gene: 6. CDR3 sequence reads: CAIRPTGDAEAFF. The CDR3 nucleotides are TGTGCCATCAGGCCGACAGGGGACGCTGAAGCTTTCTTT.

At least ten counts were recorded for this clonotype. The chain links TRBV27 to TRBJ2-7, with TRBD2 matching 9 bases. V was clipped by 7 bases and J by 1 base; unmatched bases: 5. The CDR3 totals 14 residues. Germline values: CDR1 MNHEY, CDR2 SMNVEV (reference sequence). The CDR3 here is CASTPTSGSYEQYF. CDR3 nucleotides: TGTGCCAGCACCCCGACTAGCGGATCCTACGAGCAGTACTTC.